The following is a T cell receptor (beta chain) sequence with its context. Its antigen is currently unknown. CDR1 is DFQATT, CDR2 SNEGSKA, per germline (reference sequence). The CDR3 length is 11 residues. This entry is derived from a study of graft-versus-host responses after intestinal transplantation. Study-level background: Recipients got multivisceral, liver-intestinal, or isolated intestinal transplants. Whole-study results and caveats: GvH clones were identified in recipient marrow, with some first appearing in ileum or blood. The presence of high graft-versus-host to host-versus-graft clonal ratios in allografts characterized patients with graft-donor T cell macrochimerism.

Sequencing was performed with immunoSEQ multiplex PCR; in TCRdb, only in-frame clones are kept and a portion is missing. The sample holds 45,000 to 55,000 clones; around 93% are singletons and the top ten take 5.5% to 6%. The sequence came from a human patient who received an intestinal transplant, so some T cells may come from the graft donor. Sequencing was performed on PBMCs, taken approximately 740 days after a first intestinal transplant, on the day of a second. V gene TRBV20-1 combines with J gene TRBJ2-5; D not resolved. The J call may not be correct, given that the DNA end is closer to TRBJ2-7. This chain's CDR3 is CSASLAYEQYF. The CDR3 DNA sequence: TGCAGTGCTAGTCTGGCCTACGAGCAGTACTTC.